This TCR beta chain was sequenced during a study of blood T cell repertoires in COVID-19. Study summary: The United States, Italy and Spain provided the acute and convalescent COVID-19 samples. In each case, the material was cDNA or gDNA derived from T cells, B-cell-depleted T cells, or PBMCs.

The ends were cut back, 2 bases at V and 7 bases at J, with 12 bases in the middle. The germline CDR1 and CDR2 sequences are LGHDT and YNNKEL (reference sequence). There are 14 residues in the CDR3. In the authors' methods: Nucleated cell number was recorded as an estimate derived from reference gene primer amplification. The assay was immunoSEQ multiplex PCR, and TCRdb's table has in-frame clones only and misses some. The V and J calls and the clone size are those of that table, but D and trimming were determined from the DNA. In the table there are hundreds of thousands of clones, around 90% of which are singletons.

The chain employs TRBV3-1 (or the pseudogene TRBV3-2) and TRBJ2-1; the D is unclear. This TCR was sampled from a man aged 18 to 35 with active or convalescent COVID-19. Input material: peripheral blood. The DNA for the CDR3 is TGTGCCAGCAGCCAATGGCCCTCGACTAATGAGCAGTTCTTC. This sequence encodes CASSQWPSTNEQFF.